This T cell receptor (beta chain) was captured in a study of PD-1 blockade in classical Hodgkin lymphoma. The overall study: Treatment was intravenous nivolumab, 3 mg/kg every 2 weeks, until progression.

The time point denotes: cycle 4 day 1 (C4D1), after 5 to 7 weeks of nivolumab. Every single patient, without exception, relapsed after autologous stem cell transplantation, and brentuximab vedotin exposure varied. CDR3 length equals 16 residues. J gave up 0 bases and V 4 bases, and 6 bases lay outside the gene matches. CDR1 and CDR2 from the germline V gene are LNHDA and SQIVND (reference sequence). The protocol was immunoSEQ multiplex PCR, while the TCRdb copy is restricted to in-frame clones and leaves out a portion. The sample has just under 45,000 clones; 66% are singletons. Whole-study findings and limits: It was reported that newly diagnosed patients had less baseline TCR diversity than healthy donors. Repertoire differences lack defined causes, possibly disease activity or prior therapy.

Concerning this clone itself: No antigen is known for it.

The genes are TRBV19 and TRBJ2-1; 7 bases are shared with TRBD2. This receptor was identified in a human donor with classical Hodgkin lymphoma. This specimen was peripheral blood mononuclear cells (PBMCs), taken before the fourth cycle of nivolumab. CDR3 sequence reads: CASSTAAGSSYNEQFF. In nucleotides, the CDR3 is TGTGCCAGTAGTACCGCAGCGGGAAGCTCCTACAATGAGCAGTTCTTC.